This TCR beta chain was sequenced in a study of T-cell memory formation after mild COVID-19. General study findings and limits: A balance of CD4 and CD8 characterized clones contracting day 15 to 85, whereas later expanders leaned CD4+.

From germline, CDR1 is LGHDT and CDR2 YNNKEL (reference sequence). The CDR3 is 16 amino acids. Trimming cost V 4 bases and J 2 bases; bases outside gene matches: 3. Concerning this clonotype: Its specificity is unknown.

TCRdb re-called the 5' RACE reads through MiXCR, storing one row per CDR3 protein. The repertoire includes over 350,000 distinct CDR3 sequences, less than 25% of them detected once, and 8.5% to 10% sits in the top ten. The chain recombines TRBV3-1 with TRBJ1-4; 11 bases agree with TRBD1. Sequencing input: PBMCs or a T cell subset sorted from them (not recorded which). This sequence originates from an adult woman who had mild COVID-19 (a few samples of this study predate the infection). Cell type and time point are not known. In DNA, the CDR3 is TGTGCCAGCAGCCCCGGACAGGGGGCTACTAATGAAAAACTGTTTTTT. As protein: CASSPGQGATNEKLFF.